These 16 T cell receptor beta chains came from one sample sequenced in a study of control samples from healthy donors and cancer patients. Only in-frame clones appear in the TCRdb table, and some are missing; sequencing was by immunoSEQ multiplex PCR. The sample contains about 200,000 clones, around 90% of which appear only once. Input material: blood. The source is a man between 25 and 39 years old in good health.

The V and J genes are TRBV12-3 or TRBV12-4 and TRBJ1-6, with a tentative D call TRBD1 (6 bases). The CDR3 is made up of 13 amino acids. The ends were cut back, 6 bases at V and 11 bases at J, with 14 bases in the middle. The CDR3 DNA sequence: TGTGCCAGCAGCATTGGGGGGCTAGCACCCCTCCACTTT. This sequence encodes CASSIGGLAPLHF.

The chain is built from TRBV6-5 and TRBJ2-7, with 9 positions matching TRBD2. CDR3 length equals 14 residues. Germline CDR1 and CDR2: MNHEY and SVGAGI. V lost 6 bases and J lost 1; bases outside the gene matches: 4. The CDR3 sequence: CASRASGGSYEQYF. The CDR3 bases are TGTGCCAGCAGGGCGAGCGGGGGGTCCTACGAGCAGTACTTC.

The rearrangement links TRBV7-9 to TRBJ2-7; D is unclear. This CDR3 contains 16 residues. The germline V gene has CDR1 SEHNR and CDR2 FQNEAQ (reference sequence). With 5 bases removed from V and 3 bases from J, the gap between germline ends came to 20 bases. This CDR3 is CASSHMLQLGNYEQYF. The CDR3 nucleotides are TGTGCCAGCAGCCATATGCTACAGTTGGGGAACTACGAGCAGTACTTC.

The chain joins TRBV10-2 to TRBJ2-7; perhaps D is TRBD1 or TRBD2 (6 bases each). The CDR3 has 15 amino acids. With 2 bases removed from V and 6 bases from J, the gap between germline ends came to 17 bases. Per germline, CDR1 WSHSY and CDR2 SAAADI. The DNA for the CDR3 is TGCGCCAGCAGTGAGCCGGGGGCACCTCCTTTCGAGCAGTACTTC. This codes for CASSEPGAPPFEQYF.

This clone has a single count. V and J are TRBV24-1 and TRBJ2-2, with D perhaps TRBD1 or TRBD2 (5 bases each). Looked up from germline, CDR1 is KGHDR and CDR2 is SFDVKD. The CDR3 totals 14 residues. V lost 4 bases to trimming and J lost 4 bases, with 9 bases between them. The CDR3 DNA sequence: TGTGCCACCAGTGACGATGGGGGCACCGGGGAGCTGTTTTTT. The encoded protein is CATSDDGGTGELFF.

Of note for this clone: The junction differs from germline at one of its ends, possibly a read error. This chain links TRBV5-1 with TRBJ1-2; 7 nucleotides align to TRBD1. CDR3 length: 14 residues. Germline loops: CDR1 SGHRS, CDR2 YFSETQ. In DNA, the CDR3 is TGCGCCAGCAGTTTGGTGACAGGGTCCTATGGCTACACCTTC. It yields the protein CASSLVTGSYGYTF.

CDR3 sequence (DNA): TGTGCCAGCAAAGTAGACCTAATCTCTGGAAACACCATATATTTT. Translated, it gives CASKVDLISGNTIYF. The rearrangement links TRBV28 to TRBJ1-3, with D unresolved. The CDR3 has 15 amino acids. The V and J ends lost 7 bases and 0 bases respectively, with 13 bases between them. CDR1 MDHEN and CDR2 SYDVKM come from the germline V gene.

V usage is TRBV13 and J usage is TRBJ1-6, with no clear D. The germline V gene encodes CDR1 PRHDT and CDR2 FYEKMQ (reference sequence). Trimming left V 4 bases short and J 8 bases short, with 18 bases between. The CDR3 runs to 16 residues. The CDR3 nucleotides are TGTGCCAGCAGCTCACCGGGCCCCACCGGAGATTCACCCCTCCACTTT. This codes for CASSSPGPTGDSPLHF.

Worth noting for this clone: A junction boundary mismatches the germline segment, possibly from a read error. The rearrangement links TRBV7-9 to TRBJ2-1, with 9 bases lining up with TRBD2. The CDR3 is made up of 17 amino acids. CDR1 is SEHNR and CDR2 is FQNEAQ in the germline V gene (reference sequence). This chain's CDR3 is CASSFPDGTSSDNEQFF. Here the CDR3 DNA reads TGTGCCAGCAGCTTCCCTGACGGGACTAGCTCCGACAATGAGCAGTTCTTC. Combining the CDR3 with reference TRBV7-9 and TRBJ2-1 gives the whole variable domain DTGVSQNPRHKITKRGQNVTFRCDPISEHNRLYWYRQTLGQGPEFLTYFQNEAQLEKSRLLSDRFSAERPKGSFSTLEIQRTEQGDSAMYLCASSFPDGTSSDNEQFFGPGTRLTVL.

A single count supports this clone. V is TRBV12-3 or TRBV12-4 and J is TRBJ2-2, with no clear D. There are 12 residues in the CDR3. Trimming pared 1 base from V and 6 bases from J, leaving 3 bases between. CDR3 protein: CASSLGAGELFF. As DNA, the CDR3 is TGTGCCAGCAGTTTAGGGGCCGGGGAGCTGTTTTTT.

This chain joins TRBV24-1 and TRBJ2-3; 12 positions agree with TRBD2. Per the germline V gene, CDR1 is KGHDR and CDR2 is SFDVKD. The J segment lost 5 bases and the V segment lost 5 bases, leaving 16 bases of the junction unmatched. The CDR3 contains 19 residues. The CDR3 region is CATSARRDRLAGAIDTQYF. The CDR3 DNA sequence: TGTGCCACCAGTGCCCGACGGGACCGACTAGCGGGGGCTATAGATACGCAGTATTTT.

The rearrangement joins TRBV13 to TRBJ2-3; 8 bases agree with TRBD1. Germline-derived CDR1 and CDR2 are PRHDT and FYEKMQ (reference sequence). This CDR3 contains 16 residues. J gave up 3 bases and V 3 bases, and 8 bases lay outside the gene matches. In DNA form, the CDR3 reads TGTGCCAGCAGCTTGCCAGGGGGCGCGGGTACAGATACGCAGTATTTT. Encoded protein: CASSLPGGAGTDTQYF.

In nucleotides, the CDR3 is TGCGCCAGCAGCCAACCAGTAAAGAACACTGAAGCTTTCTTT. Translated, it gives CASSQPVKNTEAFF. The J gene is TRBJ1-1, the V gene TRBV4-1; no clear D gene. Trimming pared 2 bases from V and 1 base from J, leaving 8 bases between. Germline CDR1 reads MGHRA; CDR2 reads YSYEKL. The CDR3 runs to 14 residues.

This clone was seen only once. The V call is TRBV5-1, the J call TRBJ2-1, with TRBD1 as a possible D gene (6 bases). Between the trimmed V and J ends, which lost 2 bases and 6 bases, there was a span of 15 bases. Germline assignment: CDR1 SGHRS and CDR2 YFSETQ. This CDR3 comprises 15 residues. CDR3 nucleotides: TGCGCCAGCAGCTTTGGTTTGCAGGGGATCAATGAGCAGTTCTTC. Its translation is CASSFGLQGINEQFF.

CDR3 nucleotides: TGCGCCAGCAGCCCCCATCGGAACTCTGGAAACACCATATATTTT. Protein: CASSPHRNSGNTIYF. The chain combines TRBV4-1 with TRBJ1-3; D not resolved. Germline V lookup: CDR1 MGHRA, CDR2 YSYEKL. The CDR3 loop spans 15 amino acids. Trimming shortened V by 4 bases and J by 0 bases, and 10 bases separated the two germline ends.

The chain recombines TRBV5-1 with TRBJ1-1; 8 bases align to TRBD1. Germline CDR1 is SGHRS and CDR2 is YFSETQ. Unmatched junction bases numbered 4, after V lost 0 bases and J lost 9 bases. CDR3 length equals 13 residues. As DNA, the CDR3 is TGCGCCAGCAGCTTGGAGGACAGGGTAAAAGCTTTCTTT. Its protein is CASSLEDRVKAFF.